This paragraph reports one TCR beta chain. The V gene lost 1 base and the J gene lost 2 bases, with 11 bases spanning the gap. CDR3 length: 15 amino acids. The germline V gene has CDR1 KGHSY and CDR2 FQNENV. This sample stems from a study of blood T cell repertoires in COVID-19. The repertoire was sequenced with immunoSEQ multiplex PCR; TCRdb's copy has only in-frame clones and lacks some. Among 110,000 or so clones listed, about nine tenths were seen once. This TCR derives from a woman aged 50 to 60 with acute or convalescent COVID-19. The rearrangement joins TRBV16 to TRBJ2-5, with a possible D match to TRBD1 (5 bases). The specimen was peripheral blood. This CDR3 is CASSQFNRQQETQYF. The CDR3 DNA sequence: TGTGCCAGCAGCCAATTTAACAGGCAGCAAGAGACCCAGTACTTC.